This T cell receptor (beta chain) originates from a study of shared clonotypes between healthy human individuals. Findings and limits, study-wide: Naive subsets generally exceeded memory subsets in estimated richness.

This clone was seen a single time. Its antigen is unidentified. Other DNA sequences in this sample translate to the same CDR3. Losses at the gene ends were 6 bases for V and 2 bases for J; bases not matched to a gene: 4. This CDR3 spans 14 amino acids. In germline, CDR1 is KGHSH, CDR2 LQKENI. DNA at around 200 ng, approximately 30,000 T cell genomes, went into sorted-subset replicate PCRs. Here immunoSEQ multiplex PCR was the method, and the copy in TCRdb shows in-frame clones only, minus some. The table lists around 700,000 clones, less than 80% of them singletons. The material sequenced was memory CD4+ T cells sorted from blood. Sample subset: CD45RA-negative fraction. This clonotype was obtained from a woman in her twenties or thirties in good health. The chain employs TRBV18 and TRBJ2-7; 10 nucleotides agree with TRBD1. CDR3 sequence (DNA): TGTGCCAGCTCCCCAGGGACAGGGGCCTACGAGCAGTACTTC. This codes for CASSPGTGAYEQYF.